The 24 T cell receptor beta chains listed next were all sequenced from one sample in a study of T cell responses to AZD1222 COVID-19 vaccine. Assay used: immunoSEQ multiplex PCR; TCRdb lists only in-frame clones, some missing. The data show roughly 150,000 clones, with 80% to 95% seen just once and approximately 2.2% held by the top ten. Material: peripheral blood, obtained on day 0 of AZD1222 vaccination. The source of these receptors is an adult in good health.

The chain has TRBV6-6 and TRBJ2-7, with D unclear. CDR1 is MNHNY and CDR2 is SVGAGI in the germline V gene (reference sequence). The CDR3 has 14 amino acids. The V gene lost 2 bases and the J gene lost 3 bases, with 11 bases spanning the gap. The CDR3, as DNA: TGTGCCAGCAGTTACCCGGGCCGAAACTACGAGCAGTACTTC. It encodes CASSYPGRNYEQYF.

The chain carries TRBV2 and TRBJ2-1, with TRBD2 matching over 9 bases. The length of the CDR3 is 14 residues. The J segment lost 9 bases and the V segment lost 6 bases, leaving 9 bases of the junction unmatched. CDR1 is SNHLY and CDR2 is FYNNEI in the germline V gene. The CDR3 nucleotides are TGTGCCAGCAGACCAAGGACTAGCGAGGGTGAGCAGTTCTTC. Translated: CASRPRTSEGEQFF.

The chain recombines TRBV7-2 with TRBJ1-3, with TRBD1 matching over 7 bases. Germline lookup yields CDR1 SGHTA and CDR2 FQGNSA. The trim removed 5 bases at V and 4 bases at J, leaving 8 bases unmatched. The length of the CDR3 is 15 residues. In DNA, the CDR3 is TGTGCCAGCAGCCGGGGACAGACTTTCGGAAACACCATATATTTT. As protein: CASSRGQTFGNTIYF.

The chain has TRBV4-2 and TRBJ1-4; D not resolved. The germline CDR1 and CDR2 sequences are LGHNA and YNFKEQ. The CDR3 covers 14 residues. V was shortened by 1 base and J by 4 bases, with 7 bases between the two germline ends. This CDR3 is CASSQGVNNEKLFF. In DNA, the CDR3 is TGTGCCAGCAGCCAAGGGGTTAATAATGAAAAACTGTTTTTT.

The chain uses TRBV6-5 and TRBJ1-3; D perhaps matches TRBD1 (5 bases). Germline CDR1 is MNHEY and CDR2 is SVGAGI. V was trimmed by 5 bases and J by 4 bases, leaving 15 bases between them. The CDR3 has 15 residues. As DNA, the CDR3 is TGTGCCAGCAGTCCCGGTGGGGGGTACGGAAACACCATATATTTT. It yields the protein CASSPGGGYGNTIYF.

V is TRBV5-4 and J is TRBJ1-1; 7 positions match TRBD1. With 4 bases clipped from V and 0 bases from J, the junction kept 15 bases outside the gene matches. CDR3 length: 18 amino acids. Germline V gene lookup returns CDR1 SGHNT and CDR2 YYREEE (reference sequence). CDR3 sequence reads: CASSALTGYLSMNTEAFF. The CDR3 DNA follows: TGTGCCAGCAGCGCCTTGACAGGGTATTTGTCCATGAACACTGAAGCTTTCTTT.

The rearrangement links TRBV12-3 or TRBV12-4 to TRBJ2-1, with no clear D. This CDR3 has 12 residues. Trimming took 6 bases from V and 9 from J, leaving 12 bases between them. The CDR3 DNA follows: TGTGCCAGCAGGCAGTCGCGATCTGAGCAGTTCTTC. Translating it yields CASRQSRSEQFF.

The chain couples TRBV6-1 to TRBJ1-4, with TRBD1 matching 9 bases. CDR1 is MNHNS, CDR2 SASEGT, per germline. V lost 1 base and J lost 7; bases outside the gene matches: 4. The CDR3 contains 15 residues. The CDR3 protein is CASSEEGQGSEKLFF. The CDR3 DNA sequence: TGTGCCAGCAGTGAAGAGGGACAGGGATCTGAAAAACTGTTTTTT.

This clone is a singleton in its sample. This sequence joins TRBV5-1 and TRBJ2-5, with D possibly TRBD2 on 5 matching bases. This CDR3 has 15 amino acids. Germline V lookup: CDR1 SGHRS, CDR2 YFSETQ. Trimming removed 2 bases at V and 2 bases at J, with 13 bases between. CDR3 in DNA: TGCGCCAGCAGCTTAATGACTACAGAGCAAGAGACCCAGTACTTC. Residues: CASSLMTTEQETQYF. The variable domain in full, with the rest retrieved from reference TRBV5-1 and TRBJ2-5, is KAGVTQTPRYLIKTRGQQVTLSCSPISGHRSVSWYQQTPGQGLQFLFEYFSETQRNKGNFPGRFSGRQFSNSRSEMNVSTLELGDSALYLCASSLMTTEQETQYFGPGTRLLVL.

This clone was detected once. This chain links TRBV5-1 with TRBJ2-7; no clear D. The CDR3 is 11 amino acids. The V gene lost 4 bases and the J gene lost 2 bases, with 4 bases spanning the gap. Per the germline V gene, CDR1 is SGHRS and CDR2 is YFSETQ. The CDR3 here is CASSDPYEQYF. The DNA of the CDR3 is TGCGCCAGCAGCGACCCCTACGAGCAGTACTTC. The full variable domain, its missing parts supplied by reference TRBV5-1 and TRBJ2-7, is KAGVTQTPRYLIKTRGQQVTLSCSPISGHRSVSWYQQTPGQGLQFLFEYFSETQRNKGNFPGRFSGRQFSNSRSEMNVSTLELGDSALYLCASSDPYEQYFGPGTRLTVT.

The rearrangement uses TRBV12-2 and TRBJ1-1. TRBV12-2 is termed a pseudogene. The CDR3 loop spans 14 amino acids. CDR3 region: CASRLKGLGTEAFF. Written as DNA, the CDR3 is TGTGCAAGTCGCTTAAAGGGTCTCGGGACTGAAGCTTTCTTT.

The chain links TRBV28 to TRBJ2-1; a weak D match, TRBD1 (6 bases). V lost 9 bases, J lost 5 bases, and 17 bases lay in between. Germline values: CDR1 MDHEN, CDR2 SYDVKM. This CDR3 is 14 amino acids long. CDR3 nucleotides: TGTGCCAGTCATCCTCCAGGGGTCCACAATGAGCAGTTCTTC. Translating it yields CASHPPGVHNEQFF.

There are many counts of this clone. The chain carries TRBV19 and TRBJ2-1; D possibly uses TRBD1 or TRBD2 (6 bases each). The CDR3 has 15 residues. The V gene lost 7 bases and the J gene lost 5 bases, with 18 bases spanning the gap. Germline V lookup: CDR1 LNHDA, CDR2 SQIVND (reference sequence). DNA for the CDR3: TGTGCCAGTACCCCGGGGGCAGGGGTTGACAATGAGCAGTTCTTC. Its protein product is CASTPGAGVDNEQFF.

The J gene is TRBJ1-1, the V gene TRBV7-9; no firm D call. The CDR3 spans 12 residues. Trimming left V 5 bases short and J 7 bases short, with 11 bases between. The germline V gene has CDR1 SEHNR and CDR2 FQNEAQ (reference sequence). The CDR3 DNA follows: TGTGCCAGCAGCAGGGATTTTGGTGAAGCTTTCTTT. Amino acid sequence: CASSRDFGEAFF.

V is TRBV6-5 and J is TRBJ1-1; 8 bases agree with TRBD1. CDR1 and CDR2 (germline): MNHEY, SVGAGI. V lost 3 bases, J lost 1 base, and 7 bases stayed unmatched. There are 16 residues in the CDR3. CDR3 protein: CASSYFSGTGNTEAFF. In nucleotides, the CDR3 is TGTGCCAGCAGTTATTTCTCCGGGACAGGGAACACTGAAGCTTTCTTT.

The chain is built from TRBV11-2 and TRBJ2-1, with TRBD2 identical over 7 bases. CDR1 and CDR2 (germline): SGHAT, FQNNGV. The length of the CDR3 is 17 residues. V lost 1 base to trimming and J lost 1 base; unmatched junction nucleotides: 7. The DNA of the CDR3 is TGTGCCAGCAGCTTAGTGGTGCCTAGCGGTTCCTACAATGAGCAGTTCTTC. The encoded protein is CASSLVVPSGSYNEQFF.

The chain couples TRBV19 to TRBJ1-2, with D possibly matching TRBD1 (6 bases). The germline V and J ends were trimmed by 6 bases and 1 base, with 12 bases remaining between them. Germline CDR1 and CDR2: LNHDA and SQIVND (reference sequence). This CDR3 region has 14 residues. The CDR3 region is CASRETGINYGYTF. The CDR3, as DNA: TGTGCCAGTAGGGAAACAGGGATTAACTATGGCTACACCTTC.

The chain recombines TRBV19 with TRBJ1-2; D unclear. Germline CDR1 is LNHDA and CDR2 is SQIVND (reference sequence). V was trimmed by 7 bases and J by 4 bases, leaving 16 bases between them. The CDR3 covers 14 residues. The CDR3 loop is CASTPGRELYGYTF. CDR3 in DNA: TGTGCCAGTACCCCCGGCCGGGAGCTCTATGGCTACACCTTC.

The chain couples TRBV29-1 to TRBJ1-1; unclear D gene. The germline V gene has CDR1 SQVTM and CDR2 ANQGSEA. Trimming cost V 6 bases and J 2 bases, with 7 bases left between them. This CDR3 is built from 11 residues. CDR3 protein: CSVGPNTEAFF. Here the CDR3 DNA reads TGCAGCGTCGGCCCTAACACTGAAGCTTTCTTT.

This chain connects TRBV7-9 to TRBJ1-2, with 9 bases that match TRBD1. The CDR3 sequence is 16 residues long. The trim removed 5 bases at V and 4 bases at J, leaving 11 bases unmatched. Germline assignment: CDR1 SEHNR and CDR2 FQNEAQ (reference sequence). The CDR3 nucleotides read TGTGCCAGCAGCGTGACCGGGACAGGGACAGGCTATGGCTACACCTTC. It translates to CASSVTGTGTGYGYTF.

The gene calls are TRBV10-3 and TRBJ2-2, with 9 bases identical to TRBD2. Germline CDR1 is ENHRY and CDR2 is SYGVKD. The CDR3 is 15 amino acids. V was pared by 4 bases and J by 8 bases, with 8 bases of the junction left unmatched. CDR3 protein: CAISGDSGRGGELFF. The CDR3 nucleotides read TGTGCCATCAGTGGGGATAGCGGGAGAGGAGGGGAGCTGTTTTTT.

The chain uses TRBV7-6 and TRBJ2-3; a weak D match, TRBD1 (6 bases). The CDR3 loop spans 15 amino acids. Germline loops: CDR1 SGHVS, CDR2 FNYEAQ. The V gene lost 4 bases and the J gene lost 1 base, with 12 bases spanning the gap. The CDR3 loop reads CASSSTGMGTDTQYF. In nucleotides, the CDR3 is TGTGCCAGCAGCTCCACAGGGATGGGCACAGATACGCAGTATTTT.

This chain links TRBV30 with TRBJ1-5, with unresolved D. The CDR3 is made up of 14 amino acids. Trimming pared 2 bases from V and 0 bases from J, leaving 8 bases between. Germline CDR1 reads GTSNPN; CDR2 reads SVGIG (reference sequence). The CDR3 spells CAWSSQNSNQPQHF. The CDR3 bases are TGTGCCTGGAGTTCCCAGAATAGCAATCAGCCCCAGCATTTT.

A few counts support this clone. V gene TRBV2 combines with J gene TRBJ1-5; 8 nucleotides agree with TRBD1. CDR1 is SNHLY and CDR2 is FYNNEI in the germline V gene. The CDR3 is 14 amino acids. With V trimmed by 7 bases and J by 7 bases, 9 bases remained unmatched. The CDR3 region is CASMFGQGRQPQHF. Written as DNA, the CDR3 is TGTGCCAGCATGTTTGGACAGGGTAGACAGCCCCAGCATTTT.